Below, one T cell receptor beta chain is given with its context. Its antigen remains unknown. Germline V CDR1 and CDR2: SGHDN, FVKESK. The CDR3 contains 18 residues. Trimming took off 1 base at V and 4 bases at J, with 22 bases between the two ends. These data come from a study of cytomegalovirus exposure and HLA in healthy donors. Broader study findings: Exclusion as indistinguishable affected some V segments, including TRBV6-2 and TRBV6-3. CMV antigen specificity of three CMV-associated chains was confirmed in vitro. The study flagged about 160 TCR beta chains as cytomegalovirus-associated.

Regarding donors, all were healthy bone marrow donors. The PCR had 60 Vbeta and 13 Jbeta primers. Method: immunoSEQ multiplex PCR; TCRdb's copy keeps in-frame clones and lacks some. Here the sample spans approximately 140,000 clones, 66% being singletons. Sequencing was done on a sample of PBMCs. The TCR was taken from a woman aged 55 to 70 in good health and CMV-seronegative. The rearrangement joins TRBV14 to TRBJ1-2; D not resolved. CDR3 coding DNA: TGTGCCAGCAGCCAAGGAAAGAACAGAACGAAGCAGAGCTATGGCTACACCTTC. Translating it yields CASSQGKNRTKQSYGYTF.